A selection of T cell receptor beta chains follows, all from one sample in a study of post-analysis software for immune sequencing data. TCRdb recomputed calls from the PCR reads with MiXCR, one row per CDR3 protein. The sample records roughly 730,000 distinct CDR3 sequences, 30% being singletons. The sample was blood. The receptor source for this set is a girl between 5 and 17 years old with multiple sclerosis. Each CDR3 is given with its conserved first and last residue. Fields, in order: J gene, clone size, V gene, D gene, CDR3 DNA, CDR3 protein. D genes are given only for firm matches. Not all rows give a size; the values are once, few, many and, for expanded clones, a class.

TRBJ2-5	-	TRBV6-2/TRBV6-3	-	TGTGCCAGCAGCCAATTCAGCGTCGAGACCCAGTACTTC	CASSQFSVETQYF
TRBJ1-5	few	TRBV6-5	-	TGTGCCAGCAGAGGGACATATAGCAATCAGCCCCAGCATTTT	CASRGTYSNQPQHF
TRBJ2-5	-	TRBV7-2	TRBD2	TGTGCCAGCAGCATATCTAGCGGGAGGGCCCAGGAGACCCAGTACTTC	CASSISSGRAQETQYF
TRBJ2-1	-	TRBV27	-	TGTGCCAGCAGTTTAAACGGGATTGCTGGTGAGCAGTTCTTC	CASSLNGIAGEQFF
TRBJ2-5	many	TRBV20-1	TRBD1	TGCAGTGCTAATAGCCCGACAGGGGGGCGAGAGACCCAGTACTTC	CSANSPTGGRETQYF
TRBJ2-5	many	TRBV29-1	TRBD1	TGCAGCGTGGACAGGGTCCAAGAGACCCAGTACTTC	CSVDRVQETQYF
TRBJ2-5	few	TRBV6-6	-	TGTGCCAGCAAGTTGGAAGAGACCCAGTACTTC	CASKLEETQYF
TRBJ2-5	-	TRBV5-1	-	TGCGCCAGCAGCTTGGAGGGGCCAGGGGTAGAGACCCAGTACTTC	CASSLEGPGVETQYF
TRBJ1-6	few	TRBV6-1	TRBD1	TGTGCCGGGGCAGGGGGGAGCTCCTATAATTCACCCCTCCACTTT	CAGAGGSSYNSPLHF
TRBJ2-5	few	TRBV7-2	-	TGTGCCAGCAGCTTAGCCGGTAGCAGCCGCCGAGGAAAAGAGACCCAGTACTTC	CASSLAGSSRRGKETQYF
TRBJ2-7	-	TRBV12-3/TRBV12-4	TRBD2	TGTGCCAGCAGTTTGAGCGGGAGAACAGCGGGGGAGCAGTACTTC	CASSLSGRTAGEQYF
TRBJ2-3	-	TRBV3-1	TRBD2	TGTGCCAGCAGCCCCCCCCTGGGCGGGGGGTTATATACGCAGTATTTT	CASSPPLGGGLYTQYF
TRBJ2-1	few	TRBV20-1	TRBD2	TGCAGTGCTAGTCGGGCAGCGGGAGAGAATGAGCAGTTCTTC	CSASRAAGENEQFF
TRBJ2-1	few	TRBV7-2	-	TGTGCCAGCAGCGCCAGAGACTGGGGGCAGTTCTTC	CASSARDWGQFF
TRBJ1-2	few	TRBV7-9	-	TGTGCCAGCAGCTTAGCCATGGGGACGTGGGAAGGGTCGGATGGCTACACCTTC	CASSLAMGTWEGSDGYTF
TRBJ2-7	many	TRBV12-3/TRBV12-4	-	TGTGCCAGCAGTTTGGGGGCAGACTACGAGCAGTACTTC	CASSLGADYEQYF
TRBJ1-2	-	TRBV29-1	-	TGCAGCGTTGAAGATTCCTCACCAAGGGAAGGCTACATCTTC	CSVEDSSPREGYIF
TRBJ2-7	few	TRBV7-9	-	TGTGCCAGCGCCCTACACTCTTACGAGCAGTACTTC	CASALHSYEQYF
TRBJ2-5	-	TRBV3-1	-	TGTGCCAGCAGCCAACTACTGGGCGAGACCCAGTACTTC	CASSQLLGETQYF
TRBJ2-3	-	TRBV27	-	TGTGCCAGCAGTTGGGGTTACCCCACAGATACGCAGTATTTT	CASSWGYPTDTQYF